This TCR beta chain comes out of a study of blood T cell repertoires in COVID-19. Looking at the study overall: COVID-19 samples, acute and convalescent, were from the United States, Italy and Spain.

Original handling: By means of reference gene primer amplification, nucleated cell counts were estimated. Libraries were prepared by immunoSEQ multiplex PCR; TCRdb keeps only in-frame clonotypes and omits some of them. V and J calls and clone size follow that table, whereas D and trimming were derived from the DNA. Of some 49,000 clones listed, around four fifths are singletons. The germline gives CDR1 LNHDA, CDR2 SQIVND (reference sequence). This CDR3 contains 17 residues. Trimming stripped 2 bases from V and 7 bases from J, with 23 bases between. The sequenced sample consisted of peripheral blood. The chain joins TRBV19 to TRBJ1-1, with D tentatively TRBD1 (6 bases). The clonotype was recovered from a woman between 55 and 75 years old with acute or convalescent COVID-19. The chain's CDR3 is CASSILTLGQIGLEAFF. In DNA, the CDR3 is TGTGCCAGTAGTATATTAACACTAGGACAGATAGGACTTGAAGCTTTCTTT. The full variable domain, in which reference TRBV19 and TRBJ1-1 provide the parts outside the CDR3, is DGGITQSPKYLFRKEGQNVTLSCEQNLNHDAMYWYRQDPGQGLRLIYYSQIVNDFQKGDIAEGYSVSREKKESFPLTVTSAQKNPTAFYLCASSILTLGQIGLEAFFGQGTRLTVV.